This T cell receptor beta chain was recovered during a study of blood T cell repertoires in COVID-19. As for the study in general: Material from acute and convalescent COVID-19 was sourced from the United States, Italy and Spain. PBMCs, B-cell-depleted T cells, or T cells were the source of the cDNA or gDNA that made up the material.

The CDR3 is 14 residues long. The V gene lost 0 bases and the J gene lost 0 bases, with 7 bases spanning the gap. CDR1 and CDR2 (germline): SGDLS, YYNGEE. Original analysis: How many nucleated cells were present was estimated from reference gene primer amplification. The method was immunoSEQ multiplex PCR; TCRdb's version includes in-frame clones alone and lacks a portion of them. The DNA gave D and trimming, while V, J and clone size come from that table. Here the sample spans about 210,000 clones, about 88% being singletons. Material: peripheral blood. The rearrangement uses TRBV9 and TRBJ2-7; perhaps TRBD2 as D (5 bases). This receptor was identified in a man aged 35 to 55 with acute or convalescent COVID-19. The CDR3 sequence: CASSVEGASYEQYF. DNA for the CDR3: TGTGCCAGCAGCGTAGAGGGAGCCTCCTACGAGCAGTACTTC.